This T cell receptor (beta chain) was identified in a study of blood T cell repertoires in COVID-19. Study in general: Spain, Italy and the United States supplied samples that represented acute and convalescent COVID-19. Nucleic acid was either cDNA or gDNA, and it came from T cells, B-cell-depleted T cells, or PBMCs.

Original data processing: Reference gene primer amplification gave nucleated cell count estimates. Only in-frame clones appear in the TCRdb table, and some are missing; sequencing was by immunoSEQ multiplex PCR. V and J calls and clone size are those listed in that table; D and trimming were worked out from the DNA. Seen here are about 260,000 clones, 87% observed once, and the top ten hold approximately 1.5%. The sample was peripheral blood. The source of this sequence is a woman aged 40 to 50 who had recovered from COVID-19.

DNA for the CDR3: TGTGCCAGCAGCTTCACAGGGTCTCCTGAAGCTTTCTTT. Amino acid sequence: CASSFTGSPEAFF. This chain joins TRBV11-3 and TRBJ1-1; possible D gene TRBD1, 6 bases. V was cut by 3 bases and J by 6 bases, with 11 bases left in between. The CDR3 is 13 residues long. Germline assignment: CDR1 SGHNT and CDR2 YENEEA.